The rows below give T cell receptor beta chains drawn from one sample of a study of T-cell reconstitution after alpha-beta-depleted transplantation in children. TCRdb independently ran MiXCR on the PCR reads; one entry per CDR3 protein. This table has 800,000 to 1,000,000 distinct CDR3 sequences, 25% to 35% appearing once. Sequenced material: PBMCs, mostly from graft donor cells, taken 360 days after TCRalphabeta/CD19-depleted stem cell transplant. These receptor sequences come from a boy under two years old who had a stem cell transplant for SCID, so the T cells may come from the graft donor. CDR3s include the opening cysteine and the closing phenylalanine or tryptophan. A D gene is named only where the DNA matches it firmly. Only some rows state a clone size, as once, few, many or a class for expanded clones.

NA	TRBV27	NA	TRBJ1-6	CASSLRAGSENSPLHF	TGTGCCAGCAGTTTACGTGCGGGCTCCGAAAATTCACCCCTCCACTTT
NA	TRBV10-3	TRBD1	TRBJ1-1	CAISANQGDTEAFF	TGTGCCATCAGTGCCAACCAGGGGGACACTGAAGCTTTCTTT
NA	TRBV7-3	NA	TRBJ1-1	CASSLSGGRYTEAFF	TGTGCCAGCAGCTTAAGCGGGGGGAGGTACACTGAAGCTTTCTTT
NA	TRBV7-7	NA	TRBJ2-3	CASSPSDGTDTQYF	TGTGCCAGCAGCCCGTCAGACGGGACAGATACGCAGTATTTT
few	TRBV29-1	NA	TRBJ2-2	CSAAGTQNTGELFF	TGCAGCGCCGCCGGGACACAGAACACCGGGGAGCTGTTTTTT
NA	TRBV7-9	NA	TRBJ2-5	CASSRSAGSETQYF	TGTGCCAGCAGCCGGTCGGCGGGCTCGGAGACCCAGTACTTC
few	TRBV11-3	TRBD2	TRBJ2-2	CASSLGLAGVRDTGELFF	TGTGCCAGCAGCTTAGGACTAGCGGGGGTCAGGGACACCGGGGAGCTGTTTTTT
NA	TRBV18	TRBD2	TRBJ2-1	CASSPDPSGGPFF	TGTGCCAGCTCACCCGACCCTAGCGGGGGCCCGTTCTTC
few	TRBV7-6	TRBD2	TRBJ2-1	CASSLAPLSGASYNEQFF	TGTGCCAGCAGCTTGGCTCCCCTTAGCGGGGCCTCCTACAATGAGCAGTTCTTC
few	TRBV12-3/TRBV12-4	NA	TRBJ2-1	CATLRSYSYNEQFF	TGTGCCACCCTCAGGAGTTACTCCTACAATGAGCAGTTCTTC
few	TRBV10-3	TRBD2	TRBJ2-1	CAISAGGLYEQFF	TGTGCCATTTCAGCGGGGGGGCTTTATGAGCAGTTCTTC
few	TRBV5-1	NA	TRBJ2-1	CASRPNWGAQFF	TGCGCCAGCAGACCGAATTGGGGCGCGCAGTTCTTC
few	TRBV7-2	NA	TRBJ2-3	CASSPGGLAFTDTQYF	TGTGCCAGCTCTCCTGGGGGGCTAGCTTTCACAGATACGCAGTATTTT
NA	TRBV7-2	TRBD2	TRBJ2-3	CASSTIVSRGLAGFGTDTQYF	TGTGCCAGCAGCACTATTGTATCCCGAGGACTAGCGGGGTTCGGCACAGATACGCAGTATTTT
NA	TRBV5-1	TRBD1	TRBJ2-3	CASIGKGQTASTDTQYF	TGCGCCAGCATCGGAAAGGGACAGACAGCTAGCACAGATACGCAGTATTTT
few	TRBV20-1	TRBD1	TRBJ1-1	CSAHPTGDHTEAFF	TGCAGTGCTCACCCTACAGGGGACCACACTGAAGCTTTCTTT
NA	TRBV7-6	NA	TRBJ2-3	CASSSNTVSDTQYF	TGTGCCAGCAGCTCCAACACCGTCTCAGATACGCAGTATTTT
few	TRBV4-1	NA	TRBJ2-1	CASSPGVGLNDEQFF	TGCGCCAGCAGCCCGGGGGTAGGCCTCAACGATGAGCAGTTCTTC
few	TRBV28	NA	TRBJ1-1	CASSLLQEKNTEAFF	TGTGCCAGCAGTCTCCTACAGGAGAAGAACACTGAAGCTTTCTTT
NA	TRBV10-2	NA	TRBJ1-3	CASSDRQPSGNTIYF	TGCGCCAGCAGCGACAGGCAACCCTCTGGAAACACCATATATTTT
NA	TRBV12-3/TRBV12-4	TRBD2	TRBJ2-1	CASSLDRDYMPYNEQFF	TGTGCCAGCAGTTTAGATAGGGACTATATGCCCTACAATGAGCAGTTCTTC
NA	TRBV20-1	NA	TRBJ2-7	CSASRYGSSYEQYF	TGCAGTGCTAGTAGGTACGGTTCCTCCTACGAGCAGTACTTC
NA	TRBV20-1	NA	TRBJ2-7	CSARVVKTGSHEQYF	TGCAGTGCTAGAGTAGTAAAAACAGGGAGCCACGAGCAGTACTTC
NA	TRBV5-1	NA	TRBJ2-7	CASSFTGLREQYF	TGCGCCAGCAGCTTTACAGGGTTGAGGGAGCAGTACTTC
few	TRBV28	NA	TRBJ2-5	CASSSPLEGTQETQYF	TGTGCCAGCAGTTCGCCCCTAGAGGGGACCCAAGAGACCCAGTACTTC
NA	TRBV6-1	TRBD1	TRBJ2-7	CASTLDRGRGYEQYF	TGTGCCAGCACCCTAGACAGGGGACGAGGCTACGAGCAGTACTTC
once	TRBV5-1	TRBD1	TRBJ2-7	CASSLAPSWDSRSYEQYF	TGCGCCAGCAGCTTGGCACCTTCTTGGGACAGTCGTTCCTACGAGCAGTACTTC
NA	TRBV7-2	NA	TRBJ1-2	CASSGGPFYGYTF	TGTGCCAGCAGCGGAGGACCCTTCTATGGCTACACCTTC
few	TRBV10-2	TRBD2	TRBJ2-1	CASSEGGRVSYNEQFF	TGCGCCAGCAGTGAGGGTGGGAGGGTCTCCTACAATGAGCAGTTCTTC
many	TRBV4-3	NA	TRBJ2-1	CASSQGISYNEQFF	TGCGCCAGCAGCCAAGGGATCTCCTACAATGAGCAGTTCTTC
few	TRBV10-3	TRBD2	TRBJ2-3	CAIRASGADTQYF	TGTGCCATCAGGGCTAGCGGGGCAGATACGCAGTATTTT
few	TRBV7-3	NA	TRBJ2-5	CASSLVGTESETQYF	TGTGCCAGCAGCTTAGTGGGTACAGAGTCGGAGACCCAGTACTTC
many	TRBV29-1	NA	TRBJ2-3	CSVSDNPDTQYF	TGCAGCGTTAGCGACAATCCAGATACGCAGTATTTT
NA	TRBV5-1	TRBD1	TRBJ2-3	CASSLDGTGTYF	TGCGCCAGCAGCTTGGATGGGACAGGGACGTATTTT
NA	TRBV5-1	NA	TRBJ2-1	CASSLTGDNSYNEQFF	TGCGCCAGCAGCTTGACAGGTGACAACTCCTACAATGAGCAGTTCTTC
NA	TRBV27	TRBD2	TRBJ2-2	CASSVVAGEYTGELFF	TGTGCCAGCAGCGTCGTAGCGGGGGAATACACCGGGGAGCTGTTTTTT
NA	TRBV12-3/TRBV12-4	NA	TRBJ2-7	CASNQWGRTYEQYF	TGTGCCAGCAACCAGTGGGGACGGACCTACGAGCAGTACTTC
few	TRBV7-2	TRBD1	TRBJ2-2	CASSPLTGTATGELFF	TGTGCCAGCAGCCCTCTCACCGGGACAGCCACCGGGGAGCTGTTTTTT
NA	TRBV4-3	NA	TRBJ2-1	CASSQVVGRAGNEQFF	TGCGCCAGCAGCCAAGTAGTGGGCAGGGCTGGCAATGAGCAGTTCTTC
NA	TRBV29-1	TRBD1	TRBJ1-1	CSVSGTGGAVNTEAFF	TGCAGCGTCTCCGGGACAGGGGGCGCGGTGAACACTGAAGCTTTCTTT
few	TRBV3-1	TRBD1	TRBJ2-7	CASSPSHRGYEQYF	TGTGCCAGCAGCCCAAGTCACAGGGGCTACGAGCAGTACTTC
few	TRBV6-6	TRBD1	TRBJ1-2	CASKNRDRDGYTF	TGTGCCAGCAAGAACCGGGACAGAGATGGCTACACCTTC
NA	TRBV5-8	NA	TRBJ1-1	CASSRGISLIDTEAFF	TGTGCCAGCAGCCGTGGGATCTCCCTGATCGACACTGAAGCTTTCTTT
NA	TRBV11-1	TRBD2	TRBJ2-7	CASSLGLAGGPSTYEQYF	TGTGCCAGCAGCTTAGGGCTAGCGGGGGGCCCTTCGACCTACGAGCAGTACTTC
NA	TRBV20-1	NA	TRBJ2-7	CSATSIPRGSSYEQYF	TGCAGTGCCACCTCTATACCCCGGGGCTCGTCCTACGAGCAGTACTTC
NA	TRBV12-3/TRBV12-4	NA	TRBJ2-1	CASSLMGGGGNEQFF	TGTGCCAGCAGTTTAATGGGGGGGGGCGGGAATGAGCAGTTCTTC